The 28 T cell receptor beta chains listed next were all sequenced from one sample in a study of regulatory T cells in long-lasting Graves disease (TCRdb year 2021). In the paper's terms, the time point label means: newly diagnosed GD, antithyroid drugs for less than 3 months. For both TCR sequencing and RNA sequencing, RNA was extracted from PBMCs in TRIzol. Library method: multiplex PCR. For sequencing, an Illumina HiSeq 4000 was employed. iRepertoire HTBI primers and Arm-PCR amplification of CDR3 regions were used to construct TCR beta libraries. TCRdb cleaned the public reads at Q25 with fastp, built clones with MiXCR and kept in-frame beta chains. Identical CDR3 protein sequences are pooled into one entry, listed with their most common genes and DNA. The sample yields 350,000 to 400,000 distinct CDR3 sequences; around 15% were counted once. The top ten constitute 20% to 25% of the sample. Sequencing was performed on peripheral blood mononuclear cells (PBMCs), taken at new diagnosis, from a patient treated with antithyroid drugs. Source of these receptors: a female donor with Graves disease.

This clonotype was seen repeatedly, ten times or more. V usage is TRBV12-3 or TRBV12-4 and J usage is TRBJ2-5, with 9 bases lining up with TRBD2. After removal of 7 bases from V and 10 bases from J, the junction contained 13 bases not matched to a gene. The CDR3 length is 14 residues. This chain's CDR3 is CASTLRGAGGLQYF. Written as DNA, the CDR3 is TGTGCCAGCACCCTAAGGGGAGCGGGAGGCCTCCAGTACTTC.

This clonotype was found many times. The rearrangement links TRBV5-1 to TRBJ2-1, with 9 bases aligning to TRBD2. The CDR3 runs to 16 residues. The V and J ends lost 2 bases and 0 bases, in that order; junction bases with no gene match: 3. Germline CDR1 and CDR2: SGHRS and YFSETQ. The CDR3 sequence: CASSLKAGGSYNEQFF. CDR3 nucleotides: TGCGCCAGCAGCTTAAAAGCGGGAGGCTCCTACAATGAGCAGTTCTTC.

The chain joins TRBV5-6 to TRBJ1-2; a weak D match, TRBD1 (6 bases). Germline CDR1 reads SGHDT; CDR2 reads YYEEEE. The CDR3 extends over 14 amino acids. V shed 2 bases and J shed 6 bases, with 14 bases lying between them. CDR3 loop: CASSFVHNRDGYTF. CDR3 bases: TGTGCCAGCAGCTTCGTTCATAACAGGGATGGCTACACCTTC.

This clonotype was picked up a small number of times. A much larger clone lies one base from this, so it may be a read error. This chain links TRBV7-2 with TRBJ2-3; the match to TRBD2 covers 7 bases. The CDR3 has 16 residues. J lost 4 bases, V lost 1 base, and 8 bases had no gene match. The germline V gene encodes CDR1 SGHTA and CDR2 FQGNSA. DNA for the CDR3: TGTGCCAGCAGCTTAGGGGACTACCTCTACGCAGATACGCAGTATTTT. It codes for CASSLGDYLYADTQYF.

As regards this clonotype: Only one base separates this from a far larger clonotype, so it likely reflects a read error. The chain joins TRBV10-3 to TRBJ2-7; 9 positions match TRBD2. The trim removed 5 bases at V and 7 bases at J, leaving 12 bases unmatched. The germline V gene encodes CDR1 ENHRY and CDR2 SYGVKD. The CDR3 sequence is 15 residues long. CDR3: CAISYLGTSSPEQYF. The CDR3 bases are TGTGCCATCAGTTACCTTGGGACTAGCTCTCCTGAGCAGTACTTC.

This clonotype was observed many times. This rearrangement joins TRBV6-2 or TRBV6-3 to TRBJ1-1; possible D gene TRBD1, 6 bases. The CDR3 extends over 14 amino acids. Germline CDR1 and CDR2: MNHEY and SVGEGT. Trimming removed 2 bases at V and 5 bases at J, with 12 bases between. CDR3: CASSYHSRGTEAFF. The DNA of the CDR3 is TGTGCCAGCAGTTACCACTCCAGGGGTACTGAAGCTTTCTTT.

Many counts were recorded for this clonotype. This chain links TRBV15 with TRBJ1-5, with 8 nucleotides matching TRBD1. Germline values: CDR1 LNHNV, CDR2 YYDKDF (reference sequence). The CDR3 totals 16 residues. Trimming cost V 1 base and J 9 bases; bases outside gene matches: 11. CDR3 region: CATSRGGQGGGSPQHF. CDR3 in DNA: TGTGCCACCAGCAGAGGCGGACAGGGAGGGGGATCGCCCCAGCATTTT.

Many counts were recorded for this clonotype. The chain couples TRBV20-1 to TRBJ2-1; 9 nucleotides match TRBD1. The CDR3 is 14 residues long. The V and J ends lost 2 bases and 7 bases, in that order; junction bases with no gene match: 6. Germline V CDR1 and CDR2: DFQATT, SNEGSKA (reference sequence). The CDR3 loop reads CSARTGTGWNEQFF. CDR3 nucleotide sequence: TGCAGTGCTAGAACCGGGACAGGGTGGAATGAGCAGTTCTTC.

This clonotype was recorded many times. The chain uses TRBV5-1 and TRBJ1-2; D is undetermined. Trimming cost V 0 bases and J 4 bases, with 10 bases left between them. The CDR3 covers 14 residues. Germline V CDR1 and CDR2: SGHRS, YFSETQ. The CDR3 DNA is TGCGCCAGCAGCTTGGGTTTATCGAGCTATGGCTACACCTTC. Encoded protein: CASSLGLSSYGYTF.

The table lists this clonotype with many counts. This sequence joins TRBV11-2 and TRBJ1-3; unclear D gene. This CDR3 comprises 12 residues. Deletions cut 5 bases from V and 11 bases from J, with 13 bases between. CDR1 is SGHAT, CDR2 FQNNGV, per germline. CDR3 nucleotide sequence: TGTGCCAGCAGCCTCGAGGGCCACTCCATATATTTT. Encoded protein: CASSLEGHSIYF.

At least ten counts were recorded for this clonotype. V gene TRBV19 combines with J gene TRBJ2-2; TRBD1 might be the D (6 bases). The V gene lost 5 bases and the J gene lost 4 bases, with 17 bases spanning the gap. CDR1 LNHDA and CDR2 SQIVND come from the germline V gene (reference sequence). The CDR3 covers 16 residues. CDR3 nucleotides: TGTGCCAGTAGTCCTTGGACAGCGAGCAGCACCGGGGAGCTGTTTTTT. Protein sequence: CASSPWTASSTGELFF.

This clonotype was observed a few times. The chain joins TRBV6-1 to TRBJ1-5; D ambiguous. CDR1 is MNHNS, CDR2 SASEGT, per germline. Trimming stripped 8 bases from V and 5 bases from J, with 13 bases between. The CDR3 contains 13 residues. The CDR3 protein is CASAQVGYQPQHF. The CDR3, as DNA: TGTGCCAGCGCCCAGGTGGGTTATCAGCCCCAGCATTTT.

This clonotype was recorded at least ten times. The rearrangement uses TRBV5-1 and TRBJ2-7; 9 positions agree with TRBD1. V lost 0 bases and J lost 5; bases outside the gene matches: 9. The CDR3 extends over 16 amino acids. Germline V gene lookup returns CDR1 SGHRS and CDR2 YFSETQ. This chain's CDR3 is CASSLALGTGKDEQYF. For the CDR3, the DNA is TGCGCCAGCAGCTTGGCTTTGGGGACAGGGAAGGACGAGCAGTACTTC.

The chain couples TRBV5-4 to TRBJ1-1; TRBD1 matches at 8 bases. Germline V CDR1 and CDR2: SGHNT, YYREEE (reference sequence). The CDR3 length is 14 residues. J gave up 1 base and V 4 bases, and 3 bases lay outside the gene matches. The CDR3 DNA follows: TGTGCCAGCAGCAGGACAGGGACGAACACTGAAGCTTTCTTT. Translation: CASSRTGTNTEAFF.

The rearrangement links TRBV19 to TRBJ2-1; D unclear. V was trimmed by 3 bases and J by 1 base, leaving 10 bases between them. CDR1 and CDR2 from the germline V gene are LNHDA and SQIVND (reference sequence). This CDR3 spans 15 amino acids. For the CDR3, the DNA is TGTGCCAGTAGTATGTCTCCCGCGTCCTACAATGAGCAGTTCTTC. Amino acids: CASSMSPASYNEQFF.

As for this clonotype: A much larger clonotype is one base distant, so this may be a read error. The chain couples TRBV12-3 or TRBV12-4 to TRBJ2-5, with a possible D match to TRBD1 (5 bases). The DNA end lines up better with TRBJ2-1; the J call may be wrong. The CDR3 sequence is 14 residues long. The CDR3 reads CASSPDTTQETQFF. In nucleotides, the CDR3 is TGTGCCAGCAGTCCGGACACAACCCAAGAGACCCAGTTCTTC.

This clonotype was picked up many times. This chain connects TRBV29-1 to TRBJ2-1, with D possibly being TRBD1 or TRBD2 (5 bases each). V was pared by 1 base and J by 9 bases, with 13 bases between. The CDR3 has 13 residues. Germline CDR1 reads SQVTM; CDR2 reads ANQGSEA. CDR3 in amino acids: CSVEAGANFEQFF. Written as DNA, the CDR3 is TGCAGCGTTGAAGCCGGGGCCAACTTTGAGCAGTTCTTC.

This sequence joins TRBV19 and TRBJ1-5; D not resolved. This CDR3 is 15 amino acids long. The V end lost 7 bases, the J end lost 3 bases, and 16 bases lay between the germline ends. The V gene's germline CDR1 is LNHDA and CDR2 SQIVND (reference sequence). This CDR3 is CASKPQISNNQPQHF. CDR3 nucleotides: TGTGCCAGTAAACCTCAAATCAGCAACAATCAGCCCCAGCATTTT.

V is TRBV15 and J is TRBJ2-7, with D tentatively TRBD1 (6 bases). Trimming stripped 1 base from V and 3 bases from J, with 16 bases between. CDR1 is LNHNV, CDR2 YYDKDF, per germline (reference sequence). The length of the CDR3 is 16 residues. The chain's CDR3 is CATSRVTGTLIYEQYF. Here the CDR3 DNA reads TGTGCCACCAGCAGAGTAACCGGGACATTGATCTACGAGCAGTACTTC.

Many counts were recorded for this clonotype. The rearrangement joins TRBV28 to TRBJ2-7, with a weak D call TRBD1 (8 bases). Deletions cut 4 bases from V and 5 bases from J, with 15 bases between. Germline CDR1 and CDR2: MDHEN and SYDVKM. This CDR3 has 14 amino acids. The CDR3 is CASSSRTGRDEQYF. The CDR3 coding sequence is TGTGCCAGCAGTTCCAGGACAGGGAGGGACGAGCAGTACTTC.

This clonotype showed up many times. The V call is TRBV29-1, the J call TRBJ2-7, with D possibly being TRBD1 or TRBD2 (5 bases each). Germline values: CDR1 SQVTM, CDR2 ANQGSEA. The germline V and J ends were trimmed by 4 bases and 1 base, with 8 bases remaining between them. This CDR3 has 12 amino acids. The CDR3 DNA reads TGCAGCGTTGGGGGACGGTCCTACGAGCAGTACTTC. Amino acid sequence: CSVGGRSYEQYF.

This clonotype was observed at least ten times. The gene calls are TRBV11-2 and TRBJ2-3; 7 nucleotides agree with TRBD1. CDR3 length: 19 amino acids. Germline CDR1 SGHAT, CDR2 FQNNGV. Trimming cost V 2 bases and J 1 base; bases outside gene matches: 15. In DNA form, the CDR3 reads TGTGCCAGCAGCTTAAGGGTCGAGACAGGGTGGGCGGGCACAGATACGCAGTATTTT. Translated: CASSLRVETGWAGTDTQYF.

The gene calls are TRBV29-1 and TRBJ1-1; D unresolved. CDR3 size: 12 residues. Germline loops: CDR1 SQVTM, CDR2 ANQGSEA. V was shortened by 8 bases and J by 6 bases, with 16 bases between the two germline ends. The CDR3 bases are TGCAGCTCCGAAGGCCCAGGACCTGAAGCTTTCTTT. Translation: CSSEGPGPEAFF.

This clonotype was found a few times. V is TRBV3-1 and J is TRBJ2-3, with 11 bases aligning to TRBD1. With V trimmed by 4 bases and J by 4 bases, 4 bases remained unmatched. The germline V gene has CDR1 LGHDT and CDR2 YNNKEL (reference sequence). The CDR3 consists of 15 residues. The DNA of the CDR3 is TGTGCCAGCAGCCCTGGGACAGGGGGGGCAGATACGCAGTATTTT. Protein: CASSPGTGGADTQYF.

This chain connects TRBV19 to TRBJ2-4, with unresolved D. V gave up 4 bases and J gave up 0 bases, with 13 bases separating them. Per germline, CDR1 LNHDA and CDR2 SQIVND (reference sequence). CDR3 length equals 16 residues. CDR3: CASSTRTDLAKNIQYF. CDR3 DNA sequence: TGTGCCAGTAGTACGCGGACCGATCTAGCCAAAAACATTCAGTACTTC.

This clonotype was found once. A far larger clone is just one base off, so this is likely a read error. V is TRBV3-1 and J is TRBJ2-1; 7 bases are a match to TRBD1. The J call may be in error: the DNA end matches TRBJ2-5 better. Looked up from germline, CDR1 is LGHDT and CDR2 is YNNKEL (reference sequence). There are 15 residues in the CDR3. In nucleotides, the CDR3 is TGTGCCGGCAGTCGAGGACAGACAGGGATTGGGACCCAGTACTTC. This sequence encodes CAGSRGQTGIGTQYF.

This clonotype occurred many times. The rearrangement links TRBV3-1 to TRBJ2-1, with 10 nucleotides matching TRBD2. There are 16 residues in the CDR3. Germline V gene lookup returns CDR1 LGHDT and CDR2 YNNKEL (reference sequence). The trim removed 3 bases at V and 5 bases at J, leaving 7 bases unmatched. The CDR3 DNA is TGTGCCAGCAGCCAGAGGACTAGCGGAAGGAACAATGAGCAGTTCTTC. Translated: CASSQRTSGRNNEQFF.

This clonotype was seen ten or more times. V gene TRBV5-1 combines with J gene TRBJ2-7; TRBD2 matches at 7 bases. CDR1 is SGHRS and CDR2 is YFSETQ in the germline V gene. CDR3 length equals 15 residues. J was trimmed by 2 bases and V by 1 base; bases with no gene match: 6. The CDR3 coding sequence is TGCGCCAGCAGCTTGTTGGAGGGAGGGACCTACGAGCAGTACTTC. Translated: CASSLLEGGTYEQYF.